Presented here are 5 T cell receptor beta chains from one specimen sequenced in a study of blood T cell repertoires in COVID-19. Produced via immunoSEQ multiplex PCR; TCRdb's table is partial and in-frame only. Found here are 200,000 or so clones, approximately 85% of them singletons; the top ten hold 9.5% to 12%. The specimen sequenced was peripheral blood. These receptors came from a human donor with active or convalescent COVID-19. The donor label of this sample is uncertain.

The chain employs TRBV3-1 (or the pseudogene TRBV3-2) and TRBJ2-5, with D maybe TRBD1 (6 bases). Germline-derived CDR1 and CDR2 are LGHDT and YNNKEL (reference sequence). Trimming left V 4 bases short and J 1 base short, with 13 bases between. CDR3 length: 15 amino acids. In nucleotides, the CDR3 is TGTGCCAGCAGCCCTACGGACAGCCTCCAAGAGACCCAGTACTTC. Protein sequence: CASSPTDSLQETQYF.

CDR3 in DNA: TGTGCCAGCAGCTTGGGGACAGACACTCAGTGGACCCAGTACTTC. The encoded protein is CASSLGTDTQWTQYF. The rearrangement links TRBV5-6 to TRBJ2-5; TRBD1 might be the D (6 bases). Trimming removed 0 bases at V and 7 bases at J, with 16 bases between. Germline lookup yields CDR1 SGHDT and CDR2 YYEEEE. The CDR3 is 15 amino acids.

This rearrangement joins TRBV10-1 to TRBJ2-2; 10 positions agree with TRBD2. Germline V gives CDR1 WNHNN, CDR2 SYGVQD (reference sequence). This CDR3 comprises 20 residues. The J segment lost 1 base and the V segment lost 7 bases, leaving 18 bases of the junction unmatched. The CDR3 reads CASKSGPYPSGSMNTGELFF. In DNA, the CDR3 is TGCGCCAGCAAAAGCGGGCCCTACCCTAGCGGGAGTATGAACACCGGGGAGCTGTTTTTT.

V is TRBV7-6 and J is TRBJ2-1; 12 bases agree with TRBD2. CDR3 length: 15 residues. With 5 bases clipped from V and 8 bases from J, the junction kept 7 bases outside the gene matches. From germline, CDR1 is SGHVS and CDR2 FNYEAQ. The CDR3 sequence is CASSQTSGSGDEQFF. The CDR3 DNA sequence: TGTGCCAGCAGCCAGACTAGCGGGAGTGGCGATGAGCAGTTCTTC.

The rearrangement joins TRBV25-1 to TRBJ1-4; D is possibly TRBD1 (6 bases). This CDR3 region has 16 residues. Germline CDR1 MGHDK, CDR2 SYGVNS. Trimming cost V 4 bases and J 5 bases, with 17 bases left between them. CDR3 in amino acids: CASSAHPRGGNEKLFF. The CDR3 region has the DNA TGTGCCAGCAGTGCTCACCCGAGGGGGGGGAATGAAAAACTGTTTTTT.